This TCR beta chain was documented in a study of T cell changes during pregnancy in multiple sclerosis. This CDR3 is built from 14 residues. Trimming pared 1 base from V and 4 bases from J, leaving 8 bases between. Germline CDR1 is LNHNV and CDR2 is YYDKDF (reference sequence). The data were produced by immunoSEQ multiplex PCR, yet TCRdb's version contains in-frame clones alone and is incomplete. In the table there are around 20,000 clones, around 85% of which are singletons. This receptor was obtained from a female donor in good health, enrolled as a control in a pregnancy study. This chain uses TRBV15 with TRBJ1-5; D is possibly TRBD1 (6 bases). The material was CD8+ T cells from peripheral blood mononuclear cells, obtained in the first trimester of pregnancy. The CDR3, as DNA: TGTGCCACCAGCAGAGGACAGGAGAATCAGCCCCAGCATTTT. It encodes CATSRGQENQPQHF.